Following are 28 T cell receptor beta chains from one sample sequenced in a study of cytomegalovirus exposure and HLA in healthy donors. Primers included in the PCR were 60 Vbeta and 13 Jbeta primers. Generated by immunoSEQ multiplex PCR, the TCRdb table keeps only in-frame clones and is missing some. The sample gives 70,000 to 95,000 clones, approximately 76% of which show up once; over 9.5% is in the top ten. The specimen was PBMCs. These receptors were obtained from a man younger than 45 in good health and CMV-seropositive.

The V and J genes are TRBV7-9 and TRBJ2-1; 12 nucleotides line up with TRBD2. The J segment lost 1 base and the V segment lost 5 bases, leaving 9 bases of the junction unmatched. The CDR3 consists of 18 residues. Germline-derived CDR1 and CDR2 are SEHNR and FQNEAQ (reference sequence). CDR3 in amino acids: CASSPFALAGGSYNEQFF. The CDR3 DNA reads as TGTGCCAGCAGCCCCTTCGCTCTAGCGGGGGGGTCCTACAATGAGCAGTTCTTC.

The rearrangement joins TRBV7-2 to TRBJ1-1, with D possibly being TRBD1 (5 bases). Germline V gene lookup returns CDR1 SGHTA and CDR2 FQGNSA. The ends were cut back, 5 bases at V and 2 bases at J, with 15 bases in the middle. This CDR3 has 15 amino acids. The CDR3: CASSLLTALNTEAFF. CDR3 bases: TGTGCCAGCAGCCTATTGACAGCCTTAAACACTGAAGCTTTCTTT.

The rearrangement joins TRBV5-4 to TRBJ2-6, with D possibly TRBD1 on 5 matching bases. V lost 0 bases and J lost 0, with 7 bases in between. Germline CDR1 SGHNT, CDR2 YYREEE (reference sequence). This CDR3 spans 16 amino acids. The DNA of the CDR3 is TGTGCCAGCAGCTTGGGACAGCTCTCTGGGGCCAACGTCCTGACTTTC. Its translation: CASSLGQLSGANVLTF. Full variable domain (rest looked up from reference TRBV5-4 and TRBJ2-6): ETGVTQSPTHLIKTRGQQVTLRCSSQSGHNTVSWYQQALGQGPQFIFQYYREEENGRGNFPPRFSGLQFPNYSSELNVNALELDDSALYLCASSLGQLSGANVLTFGAGSRLTVL.

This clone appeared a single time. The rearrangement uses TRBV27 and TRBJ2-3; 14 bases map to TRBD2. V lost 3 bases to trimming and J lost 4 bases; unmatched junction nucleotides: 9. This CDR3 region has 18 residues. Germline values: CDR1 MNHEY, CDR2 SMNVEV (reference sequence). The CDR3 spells CASSFSLGLAGVPDTQYF. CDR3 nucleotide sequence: TGTGCCAGCAGTTTTTCTCTGGGACTAGCGGGGGTACCAGATACGCAGTATTTT.

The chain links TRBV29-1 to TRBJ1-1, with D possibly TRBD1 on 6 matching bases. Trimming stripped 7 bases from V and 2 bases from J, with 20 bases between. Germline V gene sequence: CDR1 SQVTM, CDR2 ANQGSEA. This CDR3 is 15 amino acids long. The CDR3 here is CSAPDSPALNTEAFF. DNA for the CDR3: TGCAGCGCCCCGGACAGCCCCGCTCTAAACACTGAAGCTTTCTTT.

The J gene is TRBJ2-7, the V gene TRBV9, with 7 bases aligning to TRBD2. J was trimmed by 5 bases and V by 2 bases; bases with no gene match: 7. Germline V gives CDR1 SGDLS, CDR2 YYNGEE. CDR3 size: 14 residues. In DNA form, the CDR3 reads TGTGCCAGCAGCGTTGATTTGGGGAGGGACGAGCAGTACTTC. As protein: CASSVDLGRDEQYF.

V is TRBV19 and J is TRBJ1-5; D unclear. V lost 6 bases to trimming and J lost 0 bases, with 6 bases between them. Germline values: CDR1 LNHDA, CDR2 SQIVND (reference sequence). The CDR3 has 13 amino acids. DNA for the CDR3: TGTGCCAGTAGACAGTATAGCAATCAGCCCCAGCATTTT. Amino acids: CASRQYSNQPQHF.

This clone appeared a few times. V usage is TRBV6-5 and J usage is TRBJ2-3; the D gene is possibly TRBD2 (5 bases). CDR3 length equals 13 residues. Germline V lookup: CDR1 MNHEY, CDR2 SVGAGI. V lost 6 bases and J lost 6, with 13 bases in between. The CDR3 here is CASRPGNKDTQYF. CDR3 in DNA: TGTGCCAGCAGACCGGGAAACAAGGATACGCAGTATTTT.

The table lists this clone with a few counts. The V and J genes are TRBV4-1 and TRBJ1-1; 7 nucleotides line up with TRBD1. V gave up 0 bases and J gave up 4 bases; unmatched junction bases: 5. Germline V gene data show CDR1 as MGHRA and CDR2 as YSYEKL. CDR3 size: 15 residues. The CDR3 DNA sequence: TGCGCCAGCAGCCAAGATGGCAGGGGGTTCACTGAAGCTTTCTTT. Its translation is CASSQDGRGFTEAFF.

CDR3 protein: CSAPLWEKLFF. The CDR3 region has the DNA TGCAGTGCTCCCCTATGGGAAAAACTGTTTTTT. This sequence joins TRBV20-1 and TRBJ1-4; D gene unclear. Germline V CDR1 and CDR2: DFQATT, SNEGSKA (reference sequence). V lost 5 bases, J lost 8 bases, and 9 bases lay in between. The CDR3 spans 11 residues.

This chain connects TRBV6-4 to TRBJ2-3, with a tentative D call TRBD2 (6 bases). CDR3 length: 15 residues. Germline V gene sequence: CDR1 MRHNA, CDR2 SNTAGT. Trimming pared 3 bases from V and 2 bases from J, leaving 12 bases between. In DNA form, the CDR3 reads TGTGCCAGCAGTGAAGGCGGGGAACCCACAGATACGCAGTATTTT. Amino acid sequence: CASSEGGEPTDTQYF.

CDR3 in amino acids: CASMVGSEQYF. The CDR3 DNA follows: TGTGCCAGTATGGTTGGGAGTGAGCAGTACTTC. The genes are TRBV19 and TRBJ2-7; D might be TRBD2 (5 bases). Germline V gene sequence: CDR1 LNHDA, CDR2 SQIVND (reference sequence). V lost 7 bases and J 7 bases, leaving 11 bases between the germline ends. The CDR3 has 11 residues.

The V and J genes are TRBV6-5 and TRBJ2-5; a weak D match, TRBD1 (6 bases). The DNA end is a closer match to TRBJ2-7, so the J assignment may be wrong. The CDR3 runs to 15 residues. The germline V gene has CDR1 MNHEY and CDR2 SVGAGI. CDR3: CASRKGRGHSYEQYF. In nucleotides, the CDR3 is TGTGCCAGCAGAAAGGGCAGGGGCCATTCCTACGAGCAGTACTTC.

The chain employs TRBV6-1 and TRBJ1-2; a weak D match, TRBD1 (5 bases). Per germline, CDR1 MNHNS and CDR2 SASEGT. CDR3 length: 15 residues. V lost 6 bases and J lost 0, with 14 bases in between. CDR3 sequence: CASRESRAANYGYTF. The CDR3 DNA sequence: TGTGCCAGCAGGGAAAGCAGGGCAGCTAACTATGGCTACACCTTC.

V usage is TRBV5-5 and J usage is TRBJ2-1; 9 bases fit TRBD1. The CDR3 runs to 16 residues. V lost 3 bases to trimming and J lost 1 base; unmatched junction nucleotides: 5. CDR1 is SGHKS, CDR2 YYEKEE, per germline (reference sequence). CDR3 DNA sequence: TGTGCCAGCAGCTCCCACAGGGGGCTGTCCTACAATGAGCAGTTCTTC. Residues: CASSSHRGLSYNEQFF.

DNA of the CDR3: TGTGCCAGCAGTTTAGTGGCGGGTTTAGATAATTCACCCCTCCACTTT. Its protein is CASSLVAGLDNSPLHF. The chain uses TRBV28 and TRBJ1-6; unclear D gene. The CDR3 consists of 16 residues. Germline CDR1 is MDHEN and CDR2 is SYDVKM. V gave up 2 bases and J gave up 5 bases, with 13 bases separating them.

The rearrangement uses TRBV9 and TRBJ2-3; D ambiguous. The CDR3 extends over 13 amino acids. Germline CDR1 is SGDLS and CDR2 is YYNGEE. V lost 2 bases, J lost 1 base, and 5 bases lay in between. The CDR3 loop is CASSVPGTDTQYF. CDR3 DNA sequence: TGTGCCAGCAGCGTGCCAGGCACAGATACGCAGTATTTT.

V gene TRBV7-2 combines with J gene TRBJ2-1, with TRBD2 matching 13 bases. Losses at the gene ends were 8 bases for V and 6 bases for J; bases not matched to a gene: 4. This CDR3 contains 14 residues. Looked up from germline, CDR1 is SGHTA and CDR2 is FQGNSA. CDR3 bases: TGTGCCAGCCGAGGGACTAGCGGGGTCAATGAGCAGTTCTTC. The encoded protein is CASRGTSGVNEQFF.

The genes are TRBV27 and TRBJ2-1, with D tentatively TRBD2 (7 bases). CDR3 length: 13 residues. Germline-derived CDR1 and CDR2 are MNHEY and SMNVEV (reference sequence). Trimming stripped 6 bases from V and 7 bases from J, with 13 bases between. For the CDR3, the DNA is TGTGCCAGCAGAAGGGGGGGCCCAAATGAGCAGTTCTTC. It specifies CASRRGGPNEQFF.

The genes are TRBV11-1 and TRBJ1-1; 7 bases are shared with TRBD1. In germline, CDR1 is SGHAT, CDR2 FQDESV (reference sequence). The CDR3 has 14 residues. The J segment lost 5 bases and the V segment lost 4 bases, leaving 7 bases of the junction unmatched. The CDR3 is CASSSPTGRTEAFF. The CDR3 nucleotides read TGTGCCAGCAGCTCGCCGACAGGGAGAACTGAAGCTTTCTTT.

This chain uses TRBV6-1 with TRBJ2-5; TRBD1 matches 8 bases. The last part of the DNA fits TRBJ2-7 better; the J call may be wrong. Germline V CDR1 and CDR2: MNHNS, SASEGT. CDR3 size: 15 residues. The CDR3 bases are TGTGCCAGCAGTGTAACCGGGACAGGTTACTACGAGCAGTACTTC. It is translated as CASSVTGTGYYEQYF.

CDR3 region: CASSFLQGSSYNEQFF. CDR3 bases: TGCGCCAGCAGTTTCTTACAGGGGAGCTCCTACAATGAGCAGTTCTTC. This chain connects TRBV5-1 to TRBJ2-1, with 7 positions matching TRBD1. This CDR3 has 16 residues. J was trimmed by 0 bases and V by 5 bases; bases with no gene match: 8. CDR1 is SGHRS and CDR2 is YFSETQ in the germline V gene.

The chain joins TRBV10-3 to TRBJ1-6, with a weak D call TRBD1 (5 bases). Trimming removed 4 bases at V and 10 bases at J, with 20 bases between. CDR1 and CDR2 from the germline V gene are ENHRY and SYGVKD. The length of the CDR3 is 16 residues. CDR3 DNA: TGTGCCATCAGTGCAGTAAGAGGCAGGGCCAACTCACCCCTCCACTTT. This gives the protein CAISAVRGRANSPLHF.

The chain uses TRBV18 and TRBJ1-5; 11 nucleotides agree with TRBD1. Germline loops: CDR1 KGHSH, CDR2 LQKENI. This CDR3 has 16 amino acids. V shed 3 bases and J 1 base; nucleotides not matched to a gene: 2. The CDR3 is CASSPDRGLSNQPQHF. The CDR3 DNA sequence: TGTGCCAGCTCACCGGACAGGGGGCTAAGCAATCAGCCCCAGCATTTT.

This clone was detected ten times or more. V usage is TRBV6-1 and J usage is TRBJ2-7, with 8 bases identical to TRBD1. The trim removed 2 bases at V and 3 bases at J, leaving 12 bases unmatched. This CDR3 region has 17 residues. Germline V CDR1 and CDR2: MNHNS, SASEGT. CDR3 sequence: CASSELLGGQGGYEQYF. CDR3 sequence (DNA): TGTGCCAGCAGTGAATTATTGGGTGGACAGGGTGGCTACGAGCAGTACTTC.

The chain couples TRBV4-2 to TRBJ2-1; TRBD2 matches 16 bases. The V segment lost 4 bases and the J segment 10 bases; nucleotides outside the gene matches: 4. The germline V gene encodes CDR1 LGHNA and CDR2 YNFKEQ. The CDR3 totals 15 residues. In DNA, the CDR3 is TGTGCCAGCAGCCCCGGGACTAGCGGGGGGGCCGAGCAGTTCTTC. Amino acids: CASSPGTSGGAEQFF.

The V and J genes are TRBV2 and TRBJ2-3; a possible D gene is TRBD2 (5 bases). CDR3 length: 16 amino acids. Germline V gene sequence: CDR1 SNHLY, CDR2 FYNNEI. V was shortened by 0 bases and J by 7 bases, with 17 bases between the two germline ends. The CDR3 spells CASSEAVFVAGNTQYF. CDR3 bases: TGTGCCAGCAGTGAAGCGGTCTTTGTGGCCGGGAATACGCAGTATTTT.

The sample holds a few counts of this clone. The CDR3 region has the DNA TGTGCCAGCAGTTTCAGACTAGCGGGGGCCTACGAGCAGTACTTC. Translated, it gives CASSFRLAGAYEQYF. This chain joins TRBV7-9 and TRBJ2-7, with 12 bases identical to TRBD2. Germline V lookup: CDR1 SEHNR, CDR2 FQNEAQ (reference sequence). V trimming: 6 bases; J trimming: 2 bases; junction bases outside the gene matches: 5. The CDR3 is made up of 15 amino acids.